Presented here are 7 T cell receptor beta chains from one specimen sequenced in a study of blood T cell repertoires in COVID-19. Produced via immunoSEQ multiplex PCR; TCRdb's table is partial and in-frame only. The table has under 130,000 clones, around 89% seen once; the top ten hold approximately 3.5%. The material sequenced was peripheral blood. Source of these receptors: a woman aged 60-70 years with acute or convalescent COVID-19.

This rearrangement joins TRBV19 to TRBJ2-1, with TRBD2 matching over 12 bases. Germline V gene data show CDR1 as LNHDA and CDR2 as SQIVND (reference sequence). This CDR3 is built from 17 residues. J lost 6 bases, V lost 2 bases, and 8 bases had no gene match. The CDR3 protein is CASSITLLAGGPNEQFF. In DNA, the CDR3 is TGTGCCAGTAGTATAACACTACTAGCGGGAGGCCCCAATGAGCAGTTCTTC.

This chain joins TRBV2 and TRBJ2-1, with 11 bases fitting TRBD2. J was trimmed by 7 bases and V by 7 bases; bases with no gene match: 9. The CDR3 is made up of 15 amino acids. CDR1 and CDR2 (germline): SNHLY, FYNNEI. The CDR3 nucleotides are TGTGCCAGCACCCGACTAGCGGGATTCGGAAATGAGCAGTTCTTC. Residues: CASTRLAGFGNEQFF.

The chain uses TRBV11-2 and TRBJ1-1, with a possible D match to TRBD1 (5 bases). V lost 5 bases and J 3 bases, leaving 16 bases between the germline ends. CDR3 length: 15 residues. Germline loops: CDR1 SGHAT, CDR2 FQNNGV. The CDR3: CASSASRAFYTEAFF. In DNA form, the CDR3 reads TGTGCCAGCAGCGCCTCCAGGGCATTTTACACTGAAGCTTTCTTT.

A single count supports this clone. The chain combines TRBV6-5 with TRBJ2-7, with 9 bases fitting TRBD2. The trim removed 4 bases at V and 6 bases at J, leaving 4 bases unmatched. CDR1 is MNHEY, CDR2 SVGAGI, per germline. The CDR3 has 13 residues. The DNA of the CDR3 is TGTGCCAGCAGTTTCGCTAGCGGGACCGAGCAGTACTTC. Translation: CASSFASGTEQYF.

This chain uses TRBV9 with TRBJ2-3; no definite D call. The V end lost 0 bases, the J end lost 4 bases, and 6 bases lay between the germline ends. Looked up from germline, CDR1 is SGDLS and CDR2 is YYNGEE. CDR3 length: 13 residues. The CDR3 loop reads CASSVVISDTQYF. The CDR3 nucleotides are TGTGCCAGCAGCGTAGTAATTTCAGATACGCAGTATTTT. Looking up the rest from reference TRBV9 and TRBJ2-3 gives the full variable domain: DSGVTQTPKHLITATGQRVTLRCSPRSGDLSVYWYQQSLDQGLQFLIQYYNGEERAKGNILERFSAQQFPDLHSELNLSSLELGDSALYFCASSVVISDTQYFGPGTRLTVL.

This clone has only a few counts. CDR3 sequence: CATSESLNYGYTF. The CDR3 bases are TGTGCCACCAGTGAATCCTTAAACTATGGCTACACCTTC. The chain combines TRBV24-1 with TRBJ1-2, with no clear D. This CDR3 has 13 amino acids. From germline, CDR1 is KGHDR and CDR2 SFDVKD. V lost 4 bases and J 2 bases, leaving 7 bases between the germline ends.

The chain carries TRBV9 and TRBJ2-1, with 7 nucleotides matching TRBD2. J gave up 9 bases and V 0 bases, and 15 bases lay outside the gene matches. The CDR3 runs to 17 residues. CDR1 and CDR2 from the germline V gene are SGDLS and YYNGEE. CDR3 DNA sequence: TGTGCCAGCAGCGTAGGGGGAGGGGCGAGGTTTCCGGGTGAGCAGTTCTTC. Its translation is CASSVGGGARFPGEQFF.